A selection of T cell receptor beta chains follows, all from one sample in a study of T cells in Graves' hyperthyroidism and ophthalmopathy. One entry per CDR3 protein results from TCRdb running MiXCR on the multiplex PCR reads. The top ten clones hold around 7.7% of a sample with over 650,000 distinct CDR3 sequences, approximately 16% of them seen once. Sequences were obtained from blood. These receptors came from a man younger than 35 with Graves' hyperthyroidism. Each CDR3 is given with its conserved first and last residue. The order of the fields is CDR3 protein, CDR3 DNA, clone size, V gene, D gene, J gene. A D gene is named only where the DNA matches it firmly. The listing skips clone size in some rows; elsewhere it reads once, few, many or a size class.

CDR3 protein: CASSLDRGTGELFF
CDR3 DNA: TGTGCCAGCAGCTTAGATCGGGGGACCGGGGAGCTGTTTTTT
clone size: many
V gene: TRBV11-2
D gene: NA
J gene: TRBJ2-2

CDR3 protein: CAWSAGIPAGGFPGELFF
CDR3 DNA: TGTGCCTGGAGTGCAGGGATTCCAGCGGGAGGTTTTCCCGGGGAGCTGTTTTTT
clone size: NA
V gene: TRBV30
D gene: TRBD2
J gene: TRBJ2-2

CDR3 protein: CSVAGPISYNEQFF
CDR3 DNA: TGCAGCGTTGCGGGACCCATCTCCTACAATGAGCAGTTCTTC
clone size: NA
V gene: TRBV29-1
D gene: NA
J gene: TRBJ2-1

CDR3 protein: CASSLERGIMSEQYF
CDR3 DNA: TGTGCCAGCAGCTTAGAAAGGGGGATAATGAGCGAGCAGTACTTC
clone size: many
V gene: TRBV11-2
D gene: NA
J gene: TRBJ2-7

CDR3 protein: CASSPPGVAYNEQFF
CDR3 DNA: TGTGCCAGCAGCCCCCCAGGGGTAGCCTACAATGAGCAGTTCTTC
clone size: many
V gene: TRBV3-1
D gene: NA
J gene: TRBJ2-1

CDR3 protein: CASSPGTAYGNEQFF
CDR3 DNA: TGTGCCAGCAGCCCCGGGACTGCCTATGGGAATGAGCAGTTCTTC
clone size: many
V gene: TRBV11-1
D gene: NA
J gene: TRBJ2-1

CDR3 protein: CASSFRPGGVRTEAFF
CDR3 DNA: TGTGCCAGCAGTTTCCGTCCGGGGGGGGTGCGGACTGAAGCTTTCTTT
clone size: many
V gene: TRBV27
D gene: NA
J gene: TRBJ1-1

CDR3 protein: CASSIKRNTEAFF
CDR3 DNA: TGTGCCAGCAGCATAAAGCGGAACACTGAAGCTTTCTTT
clone size: many
V gene: TRBV11-2
D gene: NA
J gene: TRBJ1-1

CDR3 protein: CAWDGTGESYEQYF
CDR3 DNA: TGTGCCTGGGATGGGACAGGGGAATCCTACGAGCAGTACTTC
clone size: many
V gene: TRBV30
D gene: TRBD1
J gene: TRBJ2-7

CDR3 protein: CASSYMRVRNTGELFF
CDR3 DNA: TGTGCCAGCAGTTATATGAGGGTCCGGAACACCGGGGAGCTGTTTTTT
clone size: NA
V gene: TRBV27
D gene: NA
J gene: TRBJ2-2

CDR3 protein: CSVTSGQGLDEQFF
CDR3 DNA: TGCAGCGTGACCTCGGGACAGGGCCTCGATGAGCAGTTCTTC
clone size: NA
V gene: TRBV29-1
D gene: TRBD1
J gene: TRBJ2-1

CDR3 protein: CSVRPGRETDTQYF
CDR3 DNA: TGCAGCGTGAGACCGGGACGGGAGACAGATACGCAGTATTTT
clone size: NA
V gene: TRBV29-1
D gene: NA
J gene: TRBJ2-3

CDR3 protein: CSARGLVNSYNEQFF
CDR3 DNA: TGCAGTGCTAGGGGACTAGTCAACTCCTACAATGAGCAGTTCTTC
clone size: few
V gene: TRBV20-1
D gene: TRBD2
J gene: TRBJ2-1

CDR3 protein: CSVGQGTGGYTF
CDR3 DNA: TGCAGCGTCGGACAGGGTACAGGTGGCTACACCTTC
clone size: many
V gene: TRBV29-1
D gene: TRBD1
J gene: TRBJ1-2

CDR3 protein: CSARWGQVNQPQHF
CDR3 DNA: TGCAGTGCTCGATGGGGACAGGTCAATCAGCCCCAGCATTTT
clone size: few
V gene: TRBV20-1
D gene: TRBD1
J gene: TRBJ1-5

CDR3 protein: CSARALAGGPLLSNEQFF
CDR3 DNA: TGCAGTGCTAGGGCACTAGCGGGAGGGCCTCTTTTGTCGAATGAGCAGTTCTTC
clone size: NA
V gene: TRBV20-1
D gene: TRBD2
J gene: TRBJ2-1

CDR3 protein: CASSLPFGTRGNTIYF
CDR3 DNA: TGTGCCAGCAGTTTACCATTCGGGACTCGTGGAAACACCATATATTTT
clone size: NA
V gene: TRBV28
D gene: NA
J gene: TRBJ1-3

CDR3 protein: CASSRDSEPGNTIYF
CDR3 DNA: TGTGCCAGCAGTCGGGACAGCGAACCCGGGAACACCATATATTTT
clone size: NA
V gene: TRBV28
D gene: TRBD1
J gene: TRBJ1-3

CDR3 protein: CASSYGVTGNTIYF
CDR3 DNA: TGTGCCAGCAGTTACGGGGTTACTGGAAACACCATATATTTT
clone size: many
V gene: TRBV6-5
D gene: NA
J gene: TRBJ1-3

CDR3 protein: CASSLGGGFVEQYF
CDR3 DNA: TGTGCCAGCAGCTTAGGTGGGGGGTTCGTCGAGCAGTACTTC
clone size: NA
V gene: TRBV7-2
D gene: NA
J gene: TRBJ2-7

CDR3 protein: CASSQGGSRGGEQYF
CDR3 DNA: TGTGCCAGCAGCCAAGGCGGCTCGAGGGGAGGCGAGCAGTACTTC
clone size: few
V gene: TRBV3-1
D gene: NA
J gene: TRBJ2-7

CDR3 protein: CASSKGIYNEQFF
CDR3 DNA: TGTGCCAGCAGCAAGGGAATATACAATGAGCAGTTCTTC
clone size: NA
V gene: TRBV7-2
D gene: NA
J gene: TRBJ2-1

CDR3 protein: CASSMVTETQYF
CDR3 DNA: TGTGCCAGCTCAATGGTAACGGAGACCCAGTACTTC
clone size: many
V gene: TRBV18
D gene: NA
J gene: TRBJ2-5

CDR3 protein: CASSPGGRAGELFF
CDR3 DNA: TGTGCCAGCTCCCCCGGCGGTCGGGCCGGGGAGCTGTTTTTT
clone size: NA
V gene: TRBV12-3/TRBV12-4
D gene: NA
J gene: TRBJ2-2

CDR3 protein: CASSPRRSEAFF
CDR3 DNA: TGTGCCAGCTCACCACGGCGCTCTGAAGCTTTCTTT
clone size: NA
V gene: TRBV18
D gene: NA
J gene: TRBJ1-1

CDR3 protein: CAISDRTGKYGYTF
CDR3 DNA: TGTGCCATCAGTGATCGAACAGGGAAATATGGCTACACCTTC
clone size: few
V gene: TRBV10-3
D gene: NA
J gene: TRBJ1-2

CDR3 protein: CASSHPEGGSDSTDTQYF
CDR3 DNA: TGTGCCAGCAGCCACCCCGAGGGCGGGAGTGATAGCACAGATACGCAGTATTTT
clone size: many
V gene: TRBV28
D gene: TRBD2
J gene: TRBJ2-3